The present TCR beta chain was sequenced within a study of regulatory T cells in long-lasting Graves disease. Time point described: newly diagnosed GD, antithyroid drugs for less than 3 months. Isolated PBMC RNA provided the starting material for the TCR library. Construction of TCR beta libraries relied on iRepertoire HTBI primers and on Arm-PCR targeting CDR3 regions. Each CDR3 protein is one row after TCRdb ran MiXCR on the multiplex PCR reads. The sample includes approximately 540,000 distinct CDR3 sequences, 9.5% to 15% of them seen just once. Per the germline V gene, CDR1 is SQVTM and CDR2 is ANQGSEA. The CDR3 has 20 amino acids. The junction had 18 bases not matched to a gene; V was cut back by 3 bases and J by 0 bases. These records were also assigned to another study, of T cells in Graves' hyperthyroidism and ophthalmopathy. This second report adds: Patients showing uncontrolled infection, other autoimmune disease, pregnancy or lactation were ineligible.

This TCR derives from a woman between 25 and 40 years old with Graves disease. The V call is TRBV29-1, the J call TRBJ2-7, with 12 nucleotides matching TRBD1. The starting material was peripheral blood mononuclear cells (PBMCs), obtained at new diagnosis, from a patient treated with antithyroid drugs. CDR3 nucleotides: TGCAGCGTTGAGATTTGGGGACAGGGGGCCGGTAGTTCCCCCTCCTACGAGCAGTACTTC. Encoded protein: CSVEIWGQGAGSSPSYEQYF.